This T cell receptor beta chain originates from a study of blood T cell repertoires in COVID-19. Study-level background: The study drew acute and convalescent COVID-19 samples from the United States, Italy and Spain.

Participants came from roughly 25 US areas, aged about 18 to 90 years. Clinical history as reported by participants underpinned cohort assignment. Individuals in the exposed group had encountered a COVID-19 case within 2 weeks preceding study entry. Some clones are missing from TCRdb's copy, which holds only in-frame ones; the method was immunoSEQ multiplex PCR. The sample holds about 220,000 clones, 80% to 90% seen once. With 6 bases clipped from V and 3 bases from J, the junction kept 7 bases outside the gene matches. The CDR3 runs to 14 residues. CDR1 is SQVTM and CDR2 is ANQGSEA in the germline V gene.

V usage is TRBV29-1 and J usage is TRBJ1-2; 10 positions match TRBD1. The clonotype was recovered from a woman between 45 and 60 years old who had been exposed to COVID-19. Sample: PBMCs or T cells enriched from blood (not recorded which). The DNA of the CDR3 is TGCAGCGTCGCCGGACAGGGGGTCGACTATGGCTACACCTTC. Its translation: CSVAGQGVDYGYTF.